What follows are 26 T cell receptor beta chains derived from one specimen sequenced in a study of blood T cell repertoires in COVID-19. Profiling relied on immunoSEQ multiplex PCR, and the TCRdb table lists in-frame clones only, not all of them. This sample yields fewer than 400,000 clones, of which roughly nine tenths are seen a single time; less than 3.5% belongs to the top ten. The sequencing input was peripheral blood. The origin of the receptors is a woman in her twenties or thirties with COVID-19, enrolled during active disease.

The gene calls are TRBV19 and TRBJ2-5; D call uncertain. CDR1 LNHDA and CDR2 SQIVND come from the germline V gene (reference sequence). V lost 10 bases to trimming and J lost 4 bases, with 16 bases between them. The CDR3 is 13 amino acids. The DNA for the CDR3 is TGTGCCACCAAACCGACCCTAGGAGAGACCCAGTACTTC. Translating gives CATKPTLGETQYF.

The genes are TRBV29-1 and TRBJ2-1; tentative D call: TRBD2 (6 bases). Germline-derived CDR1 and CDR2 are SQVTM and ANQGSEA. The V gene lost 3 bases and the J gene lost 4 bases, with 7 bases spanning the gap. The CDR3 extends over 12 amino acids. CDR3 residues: CSVDGTYNEQFF. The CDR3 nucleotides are TGCAGCGTTGACGGGACTTACAATGAGCAGTTCTTC.

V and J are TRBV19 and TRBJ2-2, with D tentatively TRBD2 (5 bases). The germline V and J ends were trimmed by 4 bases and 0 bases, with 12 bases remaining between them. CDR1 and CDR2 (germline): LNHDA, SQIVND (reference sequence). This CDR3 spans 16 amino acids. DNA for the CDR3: TGTGCCAGTAGTAGGTCTACGGGAACGAACACCGGGGAGCTGTTTTTT. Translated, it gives CASSRSTGTNTGELFF.

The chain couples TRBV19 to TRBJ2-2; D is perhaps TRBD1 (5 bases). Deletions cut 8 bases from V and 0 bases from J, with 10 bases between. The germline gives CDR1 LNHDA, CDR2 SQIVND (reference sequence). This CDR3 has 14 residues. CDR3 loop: CASGGQANTGELFF. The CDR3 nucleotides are TGTGCCAGTGGCGGACAAGCGAACACCGGGGAGCTGTTTTTT.

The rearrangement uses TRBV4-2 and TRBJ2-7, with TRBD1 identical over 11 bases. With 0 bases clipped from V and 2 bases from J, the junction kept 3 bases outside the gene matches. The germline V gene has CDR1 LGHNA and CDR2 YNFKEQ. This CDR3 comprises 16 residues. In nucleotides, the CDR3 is TGTGCCAGCAGCCAAGAAGTGGGACAGGGGGCCTACGAGCAGTACTTC. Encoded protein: CASSQEVGQGAYEQYF.

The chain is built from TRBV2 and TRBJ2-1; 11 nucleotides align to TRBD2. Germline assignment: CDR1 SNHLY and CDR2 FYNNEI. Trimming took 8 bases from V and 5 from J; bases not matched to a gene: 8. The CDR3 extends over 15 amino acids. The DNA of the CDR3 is TGTGCCAGCGGGCAGGGACTAGCGGAACACAATGAGCAGTTCTTC. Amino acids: CASGQGLAEHNEQFF.

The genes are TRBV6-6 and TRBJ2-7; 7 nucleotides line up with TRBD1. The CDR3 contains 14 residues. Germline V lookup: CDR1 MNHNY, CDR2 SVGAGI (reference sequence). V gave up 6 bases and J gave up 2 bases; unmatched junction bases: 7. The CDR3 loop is CASRTTTGPYEQYF. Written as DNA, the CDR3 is TGTGCCAGCAGAACCACGACAGGGCCCTACGAGCAGTACTTC.

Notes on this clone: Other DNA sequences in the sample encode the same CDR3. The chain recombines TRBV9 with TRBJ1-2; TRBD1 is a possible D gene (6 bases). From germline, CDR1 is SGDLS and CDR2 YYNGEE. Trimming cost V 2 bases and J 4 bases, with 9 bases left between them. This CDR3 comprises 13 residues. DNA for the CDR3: TGTGCCAGCAGCGTGAGGGGGGGCTATGGCTACACCTTC. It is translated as CASSVRGGYGYTF.

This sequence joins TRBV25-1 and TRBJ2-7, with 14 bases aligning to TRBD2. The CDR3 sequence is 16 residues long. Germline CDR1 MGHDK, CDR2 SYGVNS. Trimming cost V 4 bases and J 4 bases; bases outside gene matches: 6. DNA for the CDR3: TGTGCCAGCAGTGGGGTTGGACTAGCGGGAGGTTACGAGCAGTACTTC. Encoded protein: CASSGVGLAGGYEQYF.

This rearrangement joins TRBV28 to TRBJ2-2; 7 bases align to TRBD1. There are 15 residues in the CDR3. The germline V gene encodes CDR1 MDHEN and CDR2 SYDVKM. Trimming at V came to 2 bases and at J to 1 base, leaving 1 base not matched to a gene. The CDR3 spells CASSLGDRNTGELFF. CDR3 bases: TGTGCCAGCAGTTTAGGGGACAGGAACACCGGGGAGCTGTTTTTT.

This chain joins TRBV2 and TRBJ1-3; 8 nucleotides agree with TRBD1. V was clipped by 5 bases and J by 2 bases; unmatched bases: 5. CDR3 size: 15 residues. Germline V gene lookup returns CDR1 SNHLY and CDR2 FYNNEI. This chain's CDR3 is CASSNLQGAGNTIYF. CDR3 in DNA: TGTGCCAGCAGTAATCTACAGGGGGCTGGAAACACCATATATTTT.

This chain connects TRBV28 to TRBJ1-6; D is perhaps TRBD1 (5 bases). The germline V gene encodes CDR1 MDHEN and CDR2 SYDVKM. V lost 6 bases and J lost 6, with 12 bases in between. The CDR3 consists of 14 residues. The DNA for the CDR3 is TGTGCCAGCAGAAGGGGTTCTTCTAATTCACCCCTCCACTTT. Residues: CASRRGSSNSPLHF.

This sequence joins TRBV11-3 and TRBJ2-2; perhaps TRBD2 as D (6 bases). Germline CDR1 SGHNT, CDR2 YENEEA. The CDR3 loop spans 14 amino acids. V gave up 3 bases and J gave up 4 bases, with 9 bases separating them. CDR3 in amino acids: CASSLGGGTGELFF. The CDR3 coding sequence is TGTGCCAGCAGCTTGGGAGGCGGCACCGGGGAGCTGTTTTTT.

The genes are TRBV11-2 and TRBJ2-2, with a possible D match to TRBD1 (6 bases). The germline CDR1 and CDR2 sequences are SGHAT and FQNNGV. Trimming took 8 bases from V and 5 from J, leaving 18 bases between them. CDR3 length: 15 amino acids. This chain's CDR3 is CASSPGVSLTGELFF. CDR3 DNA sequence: TGTGCCAGCTCCCCAGGGGTATCCTTGACCGGGGAGCTGTTTTTT.

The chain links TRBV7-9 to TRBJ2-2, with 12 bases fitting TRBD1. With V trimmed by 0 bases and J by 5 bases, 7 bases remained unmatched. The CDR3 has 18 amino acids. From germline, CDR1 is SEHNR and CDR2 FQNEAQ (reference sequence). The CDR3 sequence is CASSLAMGQGAWTGELFF. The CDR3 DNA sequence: TGTGCCAGCAGCTTAGCAATGGGACAGGGGGCCTGGACCGGGGAGCTGTTTTTT.

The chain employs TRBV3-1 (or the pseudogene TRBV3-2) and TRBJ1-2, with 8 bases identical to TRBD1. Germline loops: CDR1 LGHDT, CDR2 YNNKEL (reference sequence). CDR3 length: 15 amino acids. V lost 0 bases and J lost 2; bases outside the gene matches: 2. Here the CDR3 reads CASSQDAGGNYGYTF. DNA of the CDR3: TGTGCCAGCAGCCAAGACGCAGGGGGCAACTATGGCTACACCTTC.

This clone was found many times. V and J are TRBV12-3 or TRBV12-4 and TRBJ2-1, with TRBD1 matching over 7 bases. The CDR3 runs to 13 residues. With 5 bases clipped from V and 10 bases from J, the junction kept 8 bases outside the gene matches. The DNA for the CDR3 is TGTGCCAGCAGTCGCTACAGGGGCGACGAGCAGTTCTTC. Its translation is CASSRYRGDEQFF.

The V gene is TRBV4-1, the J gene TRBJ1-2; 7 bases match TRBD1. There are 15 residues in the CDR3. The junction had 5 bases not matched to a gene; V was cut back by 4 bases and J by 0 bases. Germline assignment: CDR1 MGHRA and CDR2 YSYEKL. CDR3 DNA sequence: TGCGCCAGCAGCCTTAGACAGGGACCTAACTATGGCTACACCTTC. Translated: CASSLRQGPNYGYTF.

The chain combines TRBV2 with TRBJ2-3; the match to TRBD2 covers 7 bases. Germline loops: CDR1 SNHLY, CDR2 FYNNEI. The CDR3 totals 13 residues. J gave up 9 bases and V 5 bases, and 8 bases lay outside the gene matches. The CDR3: CASSSQSGATQYF. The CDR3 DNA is TGTGCCAGCAGTTCCCAGAGCGGGGCAACGCAGTATTTT.

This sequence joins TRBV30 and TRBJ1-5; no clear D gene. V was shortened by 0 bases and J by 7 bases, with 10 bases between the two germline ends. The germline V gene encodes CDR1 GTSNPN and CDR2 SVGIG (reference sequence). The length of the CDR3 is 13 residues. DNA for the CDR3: TGTGCCTGGAGTGTTGAGGCGAGACAGCCCCAGCATTTT. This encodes CAWSVEARQPQHF.

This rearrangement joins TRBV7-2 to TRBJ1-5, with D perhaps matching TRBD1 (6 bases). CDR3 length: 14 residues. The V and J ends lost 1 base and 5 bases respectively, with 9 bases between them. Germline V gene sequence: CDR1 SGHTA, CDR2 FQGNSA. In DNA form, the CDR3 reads TGTGCCAGCAGCTTAGTGGGGGCTGATCAGCCCCAGCATTTT. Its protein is CASSLVGADQPQHF.

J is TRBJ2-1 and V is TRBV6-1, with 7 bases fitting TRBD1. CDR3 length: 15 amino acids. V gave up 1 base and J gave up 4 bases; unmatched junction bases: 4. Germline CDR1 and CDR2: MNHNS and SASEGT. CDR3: CASSEGGTVYNEQFF. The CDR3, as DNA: TGTGCCAGCAGTGAAGGGGGGACAGTGTACAATGAGCAGTTCTTC.

The CDR3, as DNA: TGTGCCAGCAGTTTACAGGGGGCCTATGGCTACACCTTC. It translates to CASSLQGAYGYTF. J is TRBJ1-2 and V is TRBV12-3 or TRBV12-4; 8 bases align to TRBD1. The junction had 0 bases not matched to a gene; V was cut back by 2 bases and J by 4 bases. The CDR3 loop spans 13 amino acids.

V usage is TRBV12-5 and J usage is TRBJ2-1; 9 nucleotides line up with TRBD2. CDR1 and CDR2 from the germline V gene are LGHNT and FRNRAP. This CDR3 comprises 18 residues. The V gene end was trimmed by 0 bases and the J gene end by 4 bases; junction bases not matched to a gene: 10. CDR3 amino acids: CASGLVLGLALSYNEQFF. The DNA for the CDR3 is TGTGCTAGTGGTTTGGTACTGGGACTAGCTCTGTCGTACAATGAGCAGTTCTTC.

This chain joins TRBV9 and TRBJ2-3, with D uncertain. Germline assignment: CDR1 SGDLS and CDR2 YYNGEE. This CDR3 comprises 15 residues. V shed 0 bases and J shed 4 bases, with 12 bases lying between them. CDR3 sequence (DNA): TGTGCCAGCAGCGTAGGCCACGTCAACTCAGATACGCAGTATTTT. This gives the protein CASSVGHVNSDTQYF.

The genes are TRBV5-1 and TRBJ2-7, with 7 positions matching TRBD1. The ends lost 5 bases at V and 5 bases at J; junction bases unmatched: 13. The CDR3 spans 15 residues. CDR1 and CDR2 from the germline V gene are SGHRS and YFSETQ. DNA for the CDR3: TGCGCCAGCAGTTTTGAGACAGGGCAAGTGGACGAGCAGTACTTC. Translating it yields CASSFETGQVDEQYF.